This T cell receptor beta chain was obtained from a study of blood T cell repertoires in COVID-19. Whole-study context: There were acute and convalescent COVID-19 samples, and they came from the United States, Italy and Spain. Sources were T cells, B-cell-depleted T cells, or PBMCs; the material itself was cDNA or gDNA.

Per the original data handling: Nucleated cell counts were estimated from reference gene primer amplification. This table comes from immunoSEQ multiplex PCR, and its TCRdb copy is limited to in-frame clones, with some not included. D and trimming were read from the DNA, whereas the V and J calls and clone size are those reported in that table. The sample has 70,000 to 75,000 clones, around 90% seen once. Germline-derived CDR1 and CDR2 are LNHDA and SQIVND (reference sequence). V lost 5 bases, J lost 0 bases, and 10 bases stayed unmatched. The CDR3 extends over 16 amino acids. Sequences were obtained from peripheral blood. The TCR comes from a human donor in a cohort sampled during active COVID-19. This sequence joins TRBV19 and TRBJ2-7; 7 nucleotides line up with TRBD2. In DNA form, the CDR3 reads TGTGCCAGTAGTCACGATCTAAGCGGGATCTCCTACGAGCAGTACTTC. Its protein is CASSHDLSGISYEQYF.